The 21 T cell receptor beta chains given below trace back to one sample, sequenced in a study of shared clonotypes between healthy human individuals (dated by TCRdb to about 2020). Receptors were amplified or captured by the immunoSEQ multiplex PCR assay. TCRdb retrieved this table from immuneACCESS and kept in-frame rearrangements only. Not all clones are present; in checked studies, unresolved V genes account for under half, and no reason is known for the remainder. This sample lists around 2.5 million clones; 90% to 95% were detected once. The top ten clonotypes cover about 0.38% of the sample. What was sequenced was naive CD4+ T cells from PBMCs. The sample's cell subset or site, from its label and the paper: CD45RA+ positively selected. Receptor source: a man between 18 and 29 years old in good health. Some clones in this sample may be carry-over from other donors' samples.

The chain is built from TRBV7-9 and TRBJ2-5; D unclear. CDR1 is SEHNR and CDR2 is FQNEAQ in the germline V gene (reference sequence). This CDR3 is 14 amino acids long. Trimming removed 3 bases from V and 0 bases from J, with 8 bases in between. The CDR3 sequence: CASSLLTHQETQYF. The CDR3 nucleotides are TGTGCCAGCAGCTTGTTGACTCACCAAGAGACCCAGTACTTC.

Comment on this clone: This sample includes further DNA sequences coding for the same CDR3. V gene TRBV9 combines with J gene TRBJ2-3, with a tentative D call TRBD1 (5 bases). The CDR3 length is 14 residues. V dropped 0 bases and J dropped 5 bases, with 10 bases sitting between them. CDR1 SGDLS and CDR2 YYNGEE come from the germline V gene. The CDR3 here is CASSVARAQDTQYF. Written as DNA, the CDR3 is TGTGCCAGCAGCGTAGCCAGGGCACAAGATACGCAGTATTTT.

V and J are TRBV30 and TRBJ2-5, with 7 positions matching TRBD1. Germline trimming cut 8 bases from V and 5 bases from J; bases unmatched to any gene: 8. The germline V gene has CDR1 GTSNPN and CDR2 SVGIG (reference sequence). CDR3 length: 12 residues. The CDR3 is CATNDRAETQYF. Written as DNA, the CDR3 is TGTGCCACGAATGACAGGGCGGAGACCCAGTACTTC.

V gene TRBV5-1 combines with J gene TRBJ1-1, with 7 bases fitting TRBD1. V was pared by 5 bases and J by 5 bases, with 15 bases of the junction left unmatched. The CDR3 consists of 16 residues. Germline V gene lookup returns CDR1 SGHRS and CDR2 YFSETQ. CDR3 amino acids: CASRPTYRGRHTEAFF. The CDR3 DNA sequence: TGCGCCAGCAGACCGACCTACAGGGGAAGGCATACTGAAGCTTTCTTT.

This clone has just one count. This chain connects TRBV9 to TRBJ2-7, with 9 bases matching TRBD1. The ends lost 4 bases at V and 0 bases at J; junction bases unmatched: 8. Germline V lookup: CDR1 SGDLS, CDR2 YYNGEE. This CDR3 comprises 16 residues. The CDR3 spells CASSPRGDRASYEQYF. For the CDR3, the DNA is TGTGCCAGCAGCCCCCGAGGGGACAGGGCCTCCTACGAGCAGTACTTC. Full variable domain (outside the CDR3, taken from reference TRBV9 and TRBJ2-7): DSGVTQTPKHLITATGQRVTLRCSPRSGDLSVYWYQQSLDQGLQFLIQYYNGEERAKGNILERFSAQQFPDLHSELNLSSLELGDSALYFCASSPRGDRASYEQYFGPGTRLTVT.

This sequence joins TRBV5-4 and TRBJ2-7; D is possibly TRBD1 (7 bases). V lost 4 bases to trimming and J lost 4 bases, with 15 bases between them. The CDR3 spans 14 residues. The V gene's germline CDR1 is SGHNT and CDR2 YYREEE (reference sequence). The chain's CDR3 is CASSPQTGRYEQYF. The CDR3 DNA reads as TGTGCCAGCAGCCCTCAGACAGGGAGGTACGAGCAGTACTTC.

The rearrangement uses TRBV14 and TRBJ2-7, with unresolved D. The CDR3 is made up of 12 amino acids. Trimming pared 4 bases from V and 6 bases from J, leaving 10 bases between. Looked up from germline, CDR1 is SGHDN and CDR2 is FVKESK. The CDR3 nucleotides read TGTGCCAGCAGCCCCGGCCCCGCCGAGCAGTACTTC. It is translated as CASSPGPAEQYF.

This sequence joins TRBV7-2 and TRBJ2-5, with a tentative D call TRBD2 (5 bases). CDR1 is SGHTA and CDR2 is FQGNSA in the germline V gene. CDR3 size: 13 residues. The ends were cut back, 4 bases at V and 6 bases at J, with 12 bases in the middle. This chain's CDR3 is CASSYRGVQTQYF. CDR3 coding DNA: TGTGCCAGCAGCTATCGGGGTGTTCAGACCCAGTACTTC.

This chain joins TRBV30 and TRBJ2-2; TRBD2 might be the D (6 bases). Germline CDR1 GTSNPN, CDR2 SVGIG (reference sequence). The V end was cut by 4 bases, the J end by 3 bases, with 9 bases between. The CDR3 length is 13 residues. The CDR3 DNA sequence: TGTGCCTGGACGGAGGGGTACACCGGGGAGCTGTTTTTT. Its protein product is CAWTEGYTGELFF.

The rearrangement joins TRBV7-3 to TRBJ1-2, with D perhaps TRBD1 (6 bases). Germline lookup yields CDR1 SGHTA and CDR2 FQGTGA. The CDR3 is 14 amino acids. V lost 0 bases and J lost 4, with 9 bases in between. The CDR3, as DNA: TGTGCCAGCAGCTTAACGCCCAGGGGCTATGGCTACACCTTC. Its protein product is CASSLTPRGYGYTF.

This clone was recorded once. The genes are TRBV5-1 and TRBJ1-4; D may be TRBD1 (6 bases). This CDR3 comprises 15 residues. The germline V and J ends were trimmed by 1 base and 8 bases, with 15 bases remaining between them. The germline V gene encodes CDR1 SGHRS and CDR2 YFSETQ. The CDR3 loop is CASSLRGVDREKLFF. The DNA for the CDR3 is TGCGCCAGCAGCTTGCGGGGGGTCGACAGGGAAAAACTGTTTTTT.

This clone was counted a few times. V usage is TRBV19 and J usage is TRBJ1-5; TRBD1 is a possible D gene (5 bases). Germline V gives CDR1 LNHDA, CDR2 SQIVND (reference sequence). V was cut by 3 bases and J by 6 bases, with 12 bases left in between. The CDR3 loop spans 14 amino acids. In nucleotides, the CDR3 is TGTGCCAGTAGTATCCCCAGGGAGGCTCAGCCCCAGCATTTT. Encoded protein: CASSIPREAQPQHF.

This chain uses TRBV11-2 with TRBJ2-1; 9 bases match TRBD2. V was clipped by 2 bases and J by 1 base; unmatched bases: 9. Germline V lookup: CDR1 SGHAT, CDR2 FQNNGV. The CDR3 consists of 18 residues. CDR3 region: CASSLRPSLAGSYNEQFF. DNA for the CDR3: TGTGCCAGCAGCTTACGGCCCTCTCTAGCGGGGTCCTACAATGAGCAGTTCTTC.

V usage is TRBV27 and J usage is TRBJ2-3, with TRBD2 matching 8 bases. CDR3 length: 12 amino acids. Germline V gives CDR1 MNHEY, CDR2 SMNVEV (reference sequence). V dropped 0 bases and J dropped 14; count of bases not matched to a gene: 4. CDR3 sequence: CASSLSREGGYF. CDR3 sequence (DNA): TGTGCCAGCAGTTTATCCCGGGAGGGGGGGTATTTT.

The chain is built from TRBV28 and TRBJ2-4; D is uncertain. Per germline, CDR1 MDHEN and CDR2 SYDVKM. The V gene lost 4 bases and the J gene lost 5 bases, with 9 bases spanning the gap. The CDR3 is 13 residues long. CDR3 in amino acids: CASSSLNQNIQYF. In DNA, the CDR3 is TGTGCCAGCAGTTCACTGAACCAAAACATTCAGTACTTC.

The chain links TRBV5-1 to TRBJ1-1, with D possibly TRBD1 on 6 matching bases. The CDR3 is 15 residues long. Deletions cut 3 bases from V and 1 base from J, with 13 bases between. Germline V gene data show CDR1 as SGHRS and CDR2 as YFSETQ. CDR3 protein: CASSSSQGSNTEAFF. The CDR3 DNA is TGCGCCAGCAGCTCTTCACAGGGATCGAACACTGAAGCTTTCTTT.

The chain carries TRBV7-2 and TRBJ2-7; 7 nucleotides align to TRBD1. The CDR3 has 14 residues. Germline CDR1 SGHTA, CDR2 FQGNSA. J lost 2 bases, V lost 10 bases, and 11 bases had no gene match. The CDR3 DNA sequence: TGTGCCACGAGGCAAGGGGGCCCGACCTACGAGCAGTACTTC. Translated, it gives CATRQGGPTYEQYF.

The V call is TRBV10-1, the J call TRBJ2-3; TRBD2 matches 12 bases. CDR3 length: 19 residues. Germline CDR1 and CDR2: WNHNN and SYGVQD (reference sequence). V lost 3 bases, J lost 0 bases, and 10 bases stayed unmatched. This CDR3 is CASSDGTSGLSGSTDTQYF. The CDR3 DNA reads as TGCGCCAGCAGTGATGGGACTAGCGGGCTTAGCGGGAGCACAGATACGCAGTATTTT.

This clone was observed a handful of times. This chain uses TRBV4-1 with TRBJ1-1, with no clear D. V was shortened by 1 base and J by 0 bases, with 6 bases between the two germline ends. Germline CDR1 and CDR2: MGHRA and YSYEKL. The CDR3 has 14 residues. The CDR3 loop reads CASSQGYLNTEAFF. The CDR3 DNA is TGCGCCAGCAGCCAAGGATACCTGAACACTGAAGCTTTCTTT.

The CDR3 is CASSLDGRPPSGANVLTF. CDR3 DNA sequence: TGCGCCAGCAGCTTGGATGGCAGGCCCCCCTCTGGGGCCAACGTCCTGACTTTC. The chain couples TRBV5-1 to TRBJ2-6; D unclear. V was clipped by 0 bases and J by 0 bases, with 13 bases between them. CDR3 length: 18 amino acids. CDR1 is SGHRS and CDR2 is YFSETQ in the germline V gene.

V is TRBV4-1 and J is TRBJ2-1, with 8 bases matching TRBD2. Trimming removed 0 bases from V and 3 bases from J; junction bases left unmatched: 7. Germline V gene data show CDR1 as MGHRA and CDR2 as YSYEKL. The length of the CDR3 is 17 residues. The CDR3 DNA reads TGCGCCAGCAGCCAAGACCCAGCGGGAGTTCGCTACAATGAGCAGTTCTTC. As protein: CASSQDPAGVRYNEQFF.